The rows below give T cell receptor beta chains drawn from one sample of a study of shared clonotypes between healthy human individuals. Sequenced by immunoSEQ multiplex PCR; TCRdb stores in-frame clones only, minus some. The sample lists hundreds of thousands of clones, 55% to 85% occurring once. Sequencing was carried out using memory CD4+ T cells sorted from blood. All receptors come from a young woman in good health. Both conserved end residues are trimmed from each CDR3.

11,TRBJ1-1,TRBV10-2,ASSGQGYTEAF
13,TRBJ2-1,TRBV4-1,ASSQDSGTNNEQF
15,TRBJ2-3,TRBV5-1,ASSSGRANQGTDTQY
13,TRBJ1-5,TRBV28,ASSLRVAGNQPQH
10,TRBJ1-1,TRBV7-3,ASSSTGGEAF
12,TRBJ2-5,TRBV7-9,ASRTGTSGETQY
12,TRBJ2-2,TRBV2,ASLAGAGTGELF
12,TRBJ1-2,TRBV28,ASSFGGAPVGYT
12,TRBJ2-1,TRBV28,ASSLAGAVNEQF
14,TRBJ2-2,TRBV7-8,ASSRSGITNTGELF
10,TRBJ2-1,TRBV27,ASQMKGREQF
11,TRBJ2-1,TRBV28,ATTPSSYNEQF
15,TRBJ2-3,TRBV19,ASSIRAASGNSDTQY
12,TRBJ2-7,TRBV6-1,ASSLTGGGNEQY
9,TRBJ1-4,TRBV20-1,SAREKRKLF
12,TRBJ1-2,TRBV5-5,ASSPRLAAYGYT
11,TRBJ2-1,TRBV11-2,ASSLRDVGLQF
11,TRBJ1-2,TRBV28,ASSRDWNYGYT
11,TRBJ2-7,TRBV28,ASRAGQGGGWY
10,TRBJ2-7,TRBV2,ASSEESYEQY
15,TRBJ2-7,TRBV27,ASSLRLGGVTSYEQY
10,TRBJ1-5,TRBV19,ASSIVDQPQH
12,TRBJ2-1,TRBV7-2,ASSPDPSWNEQF
11,TRBJ2-3,TRBV5-1,ASGTSGSGTQY
13,TRBJ2-5,TRBV5-8,ASNPLVTAQETQY
11,TRBJ1-2,TRBV18,ASSPRQGEGYT
13,TRBJ2-2,TRBV5-4,ASSLRLAGFGELF
13,TRBJ2-6,TRBV5-4,ASSLDSSGANVLT
14,TRBJ2-3,TRBV5-1,ASSLAWTARGDTQY
10,TRBJ2-7,TRBV5-6,ASSLFSYEQY
14,TRBJ2-7,TRBV14,ASSQTGVSSSYEQY
12,TRBJ2-7,TRBV27,ASSGGQPFYEQY
8,TRBJ2-5,TRBV29-1,SPSRETQY
13,TRBJ2-3,TRBV7-8,ASSLGGTPTDTQY
11,TRBJ2-2,TRBV10-3,ATANKPTGELF
13,TRBJ2-1,TRBV5-1,ASSLGRQQANEQF
12,TRBJ1-2,TRBV18,ASSPKQGPYGYT
11,TRBJ2-5,TRBV7-8,ASSTRLQETQY
12,TRBJ2-7,TRBV18,ASSPRDRVLGQY
12,TRBJ2-2,TRBV5-4,ASSVGTRTGELF
13,TRBJ2-5,TRBV9,ASSVQVRGYETQY
13,TRBJ2-7,TRBV6-5,ASRGSGQSRYEQY
11,TRBJ1-1,TRBV15,ATSRDIELEAF
13,TRBJ2-5,TRBV28,ASRRRGGSWETQY
12,TRBJ2-5,TRBV10-2,ASTDTAPQETQY
13,TRBJ2-2,TRBV10-3,AISEGRPNTGELF
16,TRBJ2-7,TRBV4-1,ASSQSGLGRGRSYEQY
14,TRBJ2-1,TRBV5-1,ASSPSAGGSYNEQF
12,TRBJ2-7,TRBV11-3,ASRVGSGTYEQY
10,TRBJ2-7,TRBV30,AWKEGSYEQY
14,TRBJ2-1,TRBV18,ASSPPLTTSYNEQF
13,TRBJ1-2,TRBV28,ASSPRTGAAGGYT
13,TRBJ1-5,TRBV28,ASRKPQGMYQPQH
12,TRBJ2-7,TRBV5-4,ASSSGLAGDEQY
15,TRBJ2-1,TRBV14,ASSQDLGPNSYNEQF